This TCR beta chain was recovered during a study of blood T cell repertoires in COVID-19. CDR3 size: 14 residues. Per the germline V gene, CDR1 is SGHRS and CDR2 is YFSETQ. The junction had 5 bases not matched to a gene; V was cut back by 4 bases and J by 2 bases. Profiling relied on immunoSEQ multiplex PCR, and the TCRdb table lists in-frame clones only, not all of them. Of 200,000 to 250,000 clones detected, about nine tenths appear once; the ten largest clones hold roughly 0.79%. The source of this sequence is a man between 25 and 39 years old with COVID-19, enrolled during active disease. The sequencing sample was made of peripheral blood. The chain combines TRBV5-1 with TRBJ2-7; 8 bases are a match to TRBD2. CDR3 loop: CASSPGGGTYEQYF. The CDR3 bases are TGCGCCAGCAGCCCCGGGGGGGGCACCTACGAGCAGTACTTC.